One and the same sample provided the 26 T cell receptor beta chains below, sequenced in a study of cytomegalovirus exposure and HLA in healthy donors. The PCR contained 60 Vbeta and 13 Jbeta primers. The repertoire was sequenced with immunoSEQ multiplex PCR; TCRdb's copy has only in-frame clones and lacks some. The profile shows some 150,000 clones, roughly 89% of them singletons. The specimen was PBMCs. These receptor sequences come from a woman aged 25 to 39 in good health and CMV-seronegative.

The rearrangement links TRBV13 to TRBJ2-2, with a tentative D call TRBD2 (6 bases). The CDR3 is 16 amino acids. CDR1 is PRHDT and CDR2 is FYEKMQ in the germline V gene (reference sequence). The ends were cut back, 3 bases at V and 4 bases at J, with 15 bases in the middle. CDR3 nucleotide sequence: TGTGCCAGCAGCTTCGGGGGAGTAGGGGTCACCGGGGAGCTGTTTTTT. Amino acids: CASSFGGVGVTGELFF.

This chain uses TRBV7-2 with TRBJ2-5, with 7 bases aligning to TRBD2. CDR1 is SGHTA and CDR2 is FQGNSA in the germline V gene. CDR3 length: 16 amino acids. V shed 1 base, J shed 10 bases, and the junction held 15 bases outside the gene matches. The CDR3 reads CASSLVRVPREGGQYF. The CDR3 bases are TGTGCCAGCAGCTTAGTAAGGGTTCCGAGGGAGGGTGGCCAGTACTTC. The complete variable domain, with remaining parts taken from reference TRBV7-2 and TRBJ2-5, reads GAGVSQSPSNKVTEKGKDVELRCDPISGHTALYWYRQSLGQGLEFLIYFQGNSAPDKSGLPSDRFSAERTGGSVSTLTIQRTQQEDSAVYLCASSLVRVPREGGQYFGPGTRLLVL.

The rearrangement joins TRBV6-1 to TRBJ1-1; a possible D gene is TRBD1 (6 bases). CDR3 size: 15 residues. Germline V gene lookup returns CDR1 MNHNS and CDR2 SASEGT. Trimming shortened V by 5 bases and J by 4 bases, and 17 bases separated the two germline ends. CDR3 bases: TGTGCCAGCAGTTTGGACAGTTCGGGGGGCACTGAAGCTTTCTTT. Protein: CASSLDSSGGTEAFF.

The rearrangement links TRBV5-8 to TRBJ2-5; 7 bases fit TRBD1. V lost 4 bases to trimming and J lost 4 bases; unmatched junction nucleotides: 16. This CDR3 has 17 residues. CDR1 and CDR2 (germline): SGHTS, YDEGEE. The CDR3 bases are TGTGCCAGCAGCCCACTTTCTAGACAGGGCAGCCGAGAGACCCAGTACTTC. As protein: CASSPLSRQGSRETQYF.

The J gene is TRBJ2-1, the V gene TRBV19; 11 positions match TRBD2. Germline lookup yields CDR1 LNHDA and CDR2 SQIVND (reference sequence). The CDR3 totals 15 residues. Unmatched junction bases numbered 10, after V lost 5 bases and J lost 10 bases. The CDR3 protein is CASSSTSGITIEQFF. DNA for the CDR3: TGTGCCAGTAGTTCGACTAGCGGGATTACAATCGAGCAGTTCTTC.

This clone was detected only once. Sequence at one end of the junction differs from germline and may be a read error. The gene calls are TRBV7-9 and TRBJ2-5; the match to TRBD1 covers 10 bases. CDR1 and CDR2 (germline): SEHNR, FQNEAQ (reference sequence). The CDR3 extends over 12 amino acids. The CDR3 here is CSSSAFRDRGHF. In DNA, the CDR3 is TGTTCCAGCAGCGCATTCCGGGACAGGGGTCACTTC.

CDR3 loop: CASSHQYGTGGRNTEAFF. CDR3 nucleotides: TGTGCCAGCAGCCACCAATACGGGACAGGGGGCCGGAACACTGAAGCTTTCTTT. The chain has TRBV7-9 and TRBJ1-1, with TRBD1 matching over 12 bases. CDR1 SEHNR and CDR2 FQNEAQ come from the germline V gene (reference sequence). The CDR3 is 18 amino acids. J was trimmed by 1 base and V by 5 bases; bases with no gene match: 11.

The chain is built from TRBV15 and TRBJ1-5; 10 bases are a match to TRBD1. CDR3 size: 17 residues. Germline V gene sequence: CDR1 LNHNV, CDR2 YYDKDF (reference sequence). The V gene end was trimmed by 4 bases and the J gene end by 2 bases; junction bases not matched to a gene: 8. CDR3 loop: CATSTGRQGAGNQPQHF. The CDR3 region has the DNA TGTGCCACCAGCACTGGGAGACAGGGGGCGGGCAATCAGCCCCAGCATTTT.

This clone came up a few times. The gene calls are TRBV2 and TRBJ1-4; possible D gene TRBD1, 5 bases. Trimming left V 7 bases short and J 7 bases short, with 22 bases between. CDR1 and CDR2 from the germline V gene are SNHLY and FYNNEI. There are 16 residues in the CDR3. The CDR3 region has the DNA TGTGCCAGCATCACCCGAGTGGGGGGGTCTGGTGAAAAACTGTTTTTT. Protein: CASITRVGGSGEKLFF.

The chain links TRBV5-8 to TRBJ1-2, with D unresolved. CDR3 length: 17 amino acids. CDR1 SGHTS and CDR2 YDEGEE come from the germline V gene. Trimming pared 0 bases from V and 0 bases from J, leaving 15 bases between. The CDR3 bases are TGTGCCAGCAGCTTGGTAGAGGGCATCTACGCTAACTATGGCTACACCTTC. Translating it yields CASSLVEGIYANYGYTF.

This chain connects TRBV9 to TRBJ2-5; 11 bases agree with TRBD1. CDR1 is SGDLS and CDR2 is YYNGEE in the germline V gene. With 0 bases clipped from V and 5 bases from J, the junction kept 6 bases outside the gene matches. The CDR3 has 16 amino acids. CDR3 in DNA: TGTGCCAGCAGCGTAGGGAGGACAGGGGGCTGGGAGACCCAGTACTTC. Translated: CASSVGRTGGWETQYF.

This clone appeared a single time. This chain links TRBV6-5 with TRBJ2-1; TRBD1 might be the D (5 bases). The V gene's germline CDR1 is MNHEY and CDR2 SVGAGI. This CDR3 comprises 13 residues. Trimming stripped 6 bases from V and 6 bases from J, with 12 bases between. The CDR3 spells CASRRDRFNEQFF. DNA for the CDR3: TGTGCCAGCAGAAGAGACAGATTCAATGAGCAGTTCTTC.

The chain couples TRBV19 to TRBJ2-1; D is uncertain. CDR3 length: 12 amino acids. Between the trimmed V and J ends, which lost 3 bases and 3 bases, there was a span of 3 bases. Germline loops: CDR1 LNHDA, CDR2 SQIVND (reference sequence). The CDR3 region is CASSIGYNEQFF. Written as DNA, the CDR3 is TGTGCCAGTAGTATCGGCTACAATGAGCAGTTCTTC.

This clone was counted a single time. The chain couples TRBV5-4 to TRBJ2-3; 12 bases map to TRBD2. There are 18 residues in the CDR3. The V gene's germline CDR1 is SGHNT and CDR2 YYREEE (reference sequence). V lost 5 bases to trimming and J lost 6 bases; unmatched junction nucleotides: 16. CDR3 protein: CASSYPPGLAGGPDTQYF. The CDR3 DNA reads TGTGCCAGCAGTTACCCGCCGGGACTAGCGGGTGGGCCGGATACGCAGTATTTT.

The table lists this clone with a count of one. The chain couples TRBV19 to TRBJ2-1; D is ambiguous. This CDR3 is built from 12 residues. Looked up from germline, CDR1 is LNHDA and CDR2 is SQIVND (reference sequence). V was trimmed by 6 bases and J by 4 bases, leaving 7 bases between them. The DNA for the CDR3 is TGTGCCAGTAGCAGGCAGTACAATGAGCAGTTCTTC. It yields the protein CASSRQYNEQFF.

The J gene is TRBJ1-5, the V gene TRBV11-3; TRBD1 might be the D (6 bases). With 5 bases removed from V and 9 bases from J, the gap between germline ends came to 20 bases. Germline values: CDR1 SGHNT, CDR2 YENEEA. The CDR3 has 15 amino acids. The CDR3 nucleotides read TGTGCCAGCAGCCCAGGGGTCCGAAGGGTATGGCCCCAGCATTTT. It encodes CASSPGVRRVWPQHF.

The chain couples TRBV7-2 to TRBJ2-2, with TRBD2 matching 9 bases. This CDR3 has 15 amino acids. Germline V CDR1 and CDR2: SGHTA, FQGNSA. V lost 4 bases to trimming and J lost 9 bases; unmatched junction nucleotides: 9. CDR3: CASSSLASGVWELFF. DNA of the CDR3: TGTGCCAGCAGCTCCTTAGCTAGCGGGGTCTGGGAGCTGTTTTTT.

The CDR3 DNA reads TGTGCCAGCAGTGAAAATCGGGGGTTCCAAGAGACCCAGTACTTC. Translation: CASSENRGFQETQYF. The chain employs TRBV6-1 and TRBJ2-5, with D possibly TRBD2 on 6 matching bases. The V end was cut by 2 bases, the J end by 1 base, with 11 bases between. In germline, CDR1 is MNHNS, CDR2 SASEGT. The CDR3 runs to 15 residues.

This clone has only a few counts. The chain combines TRBV7-9 with TRBJ2-1; 9 bases fit TRBD2. Germline V gene sequence: CDR1 SEHNR, CDR2 FQNEAQ (reference sequence). The CDR3 totals 15 residues. The V and J ends lost 5 bases and 6 bases, in that order; junction bases with no gene match: 8. Here the CDR3 reads CASSRGGTSSNEQFF. The CDR3 DNA reads as TGTGCCAGCAGCAGAGGGGGGACTAGCAGCAATGAGCAGTTCTTC. Filled out from reference TRBV7-9 and TRBJ2-1, the complete variable domain reads DTGVSQNPRHKITKRGQNVTFRCDPISEHNRLYWYRQTLGQGPEFLTYFQNEAQLEKSRLLSDRFSAERPKGSFSTLEIQRTEQGDSAMYLCASSRGGTSSNEQFFGPGTRLTVL.

This chain joins TRBV28 and TRBJ2-3; D remains unclear. This CDR3 has 15 amino acids. Germline V CDR1 and CDR2: MDHEN, SYDVKM. V shed 4 bases and J shed 2 bases, with 13 bases lying between them. As DNA, the CDR3 is TGTGCCAGCAGTTATGAGGCAGCTCTCACAGATACGCAGTATTTT. Its translation: CASSYEAALTDTQYF.

The chain employs TRBV30 and TRBJ1-2, with 7 bases that match TRBD1. Germline CDR1 and CDR2: GTSNPN and SVGIG (reference sequence). V gave up 4 bases and J gave up 5 bases; unmatched junction bases: 7. The CDR3 sequence is 13 residues long. As DNA, the CDR3 is TGTGCCTGGAACAGGGGCCCAAATTATGGCTACACCTTC. This encodes CAWNRGPNYGYTF.

This chain joins TRBV12-5 and TRBJ1-2, with TRBD1 as a possible D gene (5 bases). This CDR3 comprises 13 residues. Germline V CDR1 and CDR2: LGHNT, FRNRAP. V was clipped by 6 bases and J by 5 bases, with 13 bases between them. CDR3: CASGSEQAYGYTF. In nucleotides, the CDR3 is TGTGCTAGTGGCTCCGAACAGGCTTATGGCTACACCTTC.

This chain connects TRBV29-1 to TRBJ1-1; D is possibly TRBD1 (6 bases). Looked up from germline, CDR1 is SQVTM and CDR2 is ANQGSEA. This CDR3 region has 14 residues. The CDR3 sequence is CTVRGLTQNTEAFF. CDR3 DNA sequence: TGCACGGTGAGGGGGTTGACCCAGAACACTGAAGCTTTCTTT.

The rearrangement joins TRBV9 to TRBJ2-1, with 7 bases identical to TRBD2. The CDR3 loop spans 15 amino acids. The ends lost 3 bases at V and 2 bases at J; junction bases unmatched: 5. Germline V gene data show CDR1 as SGDLS and CDR2 as YYNGEE. The CDR3 DNA follows: TGTGCCAGCAGCGGCCCCGGGACTACCTACAATGAGCAGTTCTTC. The encoded protein is CASSGPGTTYNEQFF.

The rearrangement joins TRBV16 to TRBJ2-1; 7 bases are shared with TRBD2. The CDR3 extends over 16 amino acids. The V segment lost 1 base and the J segment 8 bases; nucleotides outside the gene matches: 11. Germline values: CDR1 KGHSY, CDR2 FQNENV. CDR3 in amino acids: CASSQWGGSGNDEQFF. The CDR3 DNA reads as TGTGCCAGCAGCCAATGGGGCGGGAGTGGAAACGATGAGCAGTTCTTC.

The chain carries TRBV19 and TRBJ1-1; TRBD1 matches at 9 bases. The CDR3 is 14 residues long. Germline V gives CDR1 LNHDA, CDR2 SQIVND (reference sequence). Unmatched junction bases numbered 3, after V lost 5 bases and J lost 2 bases. The CDR3 nucleotides are TGTGCCAGTAGTGCGGGACAGGGAAACACTGAAGCTTTCTTT. Its protein is CASSAGQGNTEAFF.